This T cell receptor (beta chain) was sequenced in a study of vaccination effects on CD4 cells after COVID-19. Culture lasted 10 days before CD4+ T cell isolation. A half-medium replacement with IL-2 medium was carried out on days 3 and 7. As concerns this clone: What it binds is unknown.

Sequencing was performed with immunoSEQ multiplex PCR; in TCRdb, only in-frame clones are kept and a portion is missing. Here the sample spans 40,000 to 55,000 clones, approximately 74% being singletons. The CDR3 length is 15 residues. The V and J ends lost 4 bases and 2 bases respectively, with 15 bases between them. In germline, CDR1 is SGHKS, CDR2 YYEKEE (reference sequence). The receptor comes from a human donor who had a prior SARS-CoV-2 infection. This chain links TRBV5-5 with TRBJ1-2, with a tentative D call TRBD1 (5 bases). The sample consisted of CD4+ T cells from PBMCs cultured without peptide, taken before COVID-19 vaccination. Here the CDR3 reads CASSIDSNKNYGYTF. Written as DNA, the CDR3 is TGTGCCAGCAGCATAGACAGTAACAAGAACTATGGCTACACCTTC.